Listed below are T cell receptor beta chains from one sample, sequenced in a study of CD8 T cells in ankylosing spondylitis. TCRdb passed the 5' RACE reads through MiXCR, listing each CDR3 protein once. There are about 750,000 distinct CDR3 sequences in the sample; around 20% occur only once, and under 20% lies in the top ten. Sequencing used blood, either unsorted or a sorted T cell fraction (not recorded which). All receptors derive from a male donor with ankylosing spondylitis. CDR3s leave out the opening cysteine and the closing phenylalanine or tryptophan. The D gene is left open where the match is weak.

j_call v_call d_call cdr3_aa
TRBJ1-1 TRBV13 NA ASSLVPSTEAF
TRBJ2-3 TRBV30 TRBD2 AWSGGGTDTQY
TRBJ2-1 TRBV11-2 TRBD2 ASSFLAGGNNEQF
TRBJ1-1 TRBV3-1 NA ASSHPTGTGHTEAF
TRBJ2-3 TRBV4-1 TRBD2 ASSQIAGRTDTQY
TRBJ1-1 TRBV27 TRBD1 ASSLTRQGRDEAF
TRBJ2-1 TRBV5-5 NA ASSPFTPQDNEQF
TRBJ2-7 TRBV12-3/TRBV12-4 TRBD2 ASSLPGTSGYEQY
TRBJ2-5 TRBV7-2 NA ASNGQGRTARSQY
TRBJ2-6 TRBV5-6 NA ASSLKGANVLT
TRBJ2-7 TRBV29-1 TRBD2 SVGGTSGVYEQY
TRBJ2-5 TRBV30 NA AWSVLGGETQY
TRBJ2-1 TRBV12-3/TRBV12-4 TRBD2 AISPTPRGAGTYNEQF
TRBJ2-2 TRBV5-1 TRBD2 ASSLAPLAGPRPGELF
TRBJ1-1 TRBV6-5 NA ASSYSGDWNTEAF
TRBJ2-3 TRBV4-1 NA ASSPLQITDTQY
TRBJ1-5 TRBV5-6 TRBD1 ASSRTGGPNQPQH
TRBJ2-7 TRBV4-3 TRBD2 ASSQDSSGAYEQY
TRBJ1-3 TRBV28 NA ASNLDGDGNTIY
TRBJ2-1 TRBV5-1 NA ASSLIPNYNEQF
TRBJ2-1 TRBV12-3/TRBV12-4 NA ASSPSPVDNEQF
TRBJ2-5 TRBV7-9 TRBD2 ASSLRGGTQY
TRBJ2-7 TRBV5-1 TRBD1 ASSLMGQGYHEQY
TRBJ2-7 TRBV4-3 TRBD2 ASSQDRAGGHEQY
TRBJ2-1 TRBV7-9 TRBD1 ASSLAGGQGYNEQF
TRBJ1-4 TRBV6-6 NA ASSYKGGEKLF
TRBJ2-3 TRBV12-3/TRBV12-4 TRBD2 ASSEGTSGGLDTQY
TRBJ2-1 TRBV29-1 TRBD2 SGSGTSGYNEQF
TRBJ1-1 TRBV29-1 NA SVEGKGDTEAF
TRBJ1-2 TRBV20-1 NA SARDIGGYT
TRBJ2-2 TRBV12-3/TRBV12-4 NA ASSITPGPISGELF
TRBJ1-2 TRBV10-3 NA AISEGGQRSSYGYT
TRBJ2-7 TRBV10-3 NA ANRTASYEQY
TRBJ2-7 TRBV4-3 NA ASSQGISYEQY
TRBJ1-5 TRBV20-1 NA SAEKATGFTQPQH
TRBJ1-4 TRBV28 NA ASSPDRRRLF
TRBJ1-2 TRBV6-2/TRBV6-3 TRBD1 ASSQPGQNYGYT
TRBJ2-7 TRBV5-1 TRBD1 ASSLGGQGISYEQY
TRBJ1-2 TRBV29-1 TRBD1 SVQGGSYGYT
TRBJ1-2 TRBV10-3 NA AISESEGLNYGYT